A selection of T cell receptor beta chains follows, all from one sample in a study of cytomegalovirus exposure and HLA in healthy donors. Sequencing used immunoSEQ multiplex PCR; TCRdb keeps in-frame clones, though not all of them. Of 55,000 to 65,000 clones detected, just over 90% appear once; the ten largest clones hold about 1.1%. Sequenced input: PBMCs. The source is a man in his late teens or twenties in good health and CMV-seronegative. The CDR3 runs from the conserved cysteine through the conserved F or W. Each record gives: V gene, J gene, CDR3 protein.

V gene: TRBV7-2
J gene: TRBJ2-5
CDR3 protein: CASSSSGRKEETQYF

V gene: TRBV4-3
J gene: TRBJ2-1
CDR3 protein: CASSQELGTNAYNEQFF

V gene: TRBV5-4
J gene: TRBJ2-1
CDR3 protein: CASSATGSINNEQFF

V gene: TRBV21-1
J gene: TRBJ2-7
CDR3 protein: CASSNRAGVYEQYF

V gene: TRBV5-6
J gene: TRBJ2-1
CDR3 protein: CASSLPSGRPDEQFF

V gene: TRBV18
J gene: TRBJ2-7
CDR3 protein: CASSPLADSSYEQYF

V gene: TRBV7-9
J gene: TRBJ1-2
CDR3 protein: CASMSNYGYTF

V gene: TRBV23-1
J gene: TRBJ2-3
CDR3 protein: CASSQYDPGADTQYF

V gene: TRBV5-8
J gene: TRBJ2-1
CDR3 protein: CASSPQRERYNEQFF

V gene: TRBV7-8
J gene: TRBJ2-5
CDR3 protein: CASSPKETQYF

V gene: TRBV18
J gene: TRBJ2-3
CDR3 protein: CASSRTSGTDTQYF